One and the same sample provided the 8 T cell receptor beta chains below, sequenced in a study of a mutant IDH1 vaccine in newly diagnosed glioma. No cognate antigen is known for these TCRs. As to time point: week 11, during vaccination. A 20-mer mutant IDH1 peptide at 300 ug was injected subcutaneously with topical imiquimod. Some clones are missing from TCRdb's copy, which holds only in-frame ones; the method was immunoSEQ multiplex PCR. In the table there are some 130,000 clones, about four fifths of which are singletons. The sequenced sample was PBMCs, obtained from a glioma patient whose treatment included an IDH1 peptide vaccine. These receptors were taken from a man between 40 and 49 years old with glioma.

This chain joins TRBV7-2 and TRBJ2-7; 8 nucleotides agree with TRBD2. In germline, CDR1 is SGHTA, CDR2 FQGNSA. The CDR3 consists of 14 residues. J gave up 7 bases and V 1 base, and 6 bases lay outside the gene matches. The CDR3 DNA is TGTGCCAGCAGCTTAGTAGCGGGGTTAGGAGAGCAGTACTTC. Protein product: CASSLVAGLGEQYF.

The chain uses TRBV7-9 and TRBJ2-5, with 15 bases lining up with TRBD2. The CDR3 is made up of 17 amino acids. The germline V gene has CDR1 SEHNR and CDR2 FQNEAQ (reference sequence). J was trimmed by 5 bases and V by 5 bases; bases with no gene match: 9. The CDR3 bases are TGTGCCAGCAGCCCCCGTCCCGGGACTAGCGGGAGGGAGACCCAGTACTTC. It translates to CASSPRPGTSGRETQYF.

J is TRBJ1-2 and V is TRBV28, with TRBD1 as a possible D gene (5 bases). V lost 2 bases and J 2 bases, leaving 9 bases between the germline ends. The CDR3 is 14 residues long. The germline V gene has CDR1 MDHEN and CDR2 SYDVKM. CDR3 nucleotides: TGTGCCAGCAGTTTAGTGGCAGGGAACTATGGCTACACCTTC. It codes for CASSLVAGNYGYTF.

The rearrangement links TRBV4-3 to TRBJ2-5; D possibly matches TRBD1 or TRBD2 (5 bases each). Looked up from germline, CDR1 is LGHNA and CDR2 is YSLEER. This CDR3 contains 15 residues. V was clipped by 1 base and J by 5 bases, with 14 bases between them. This CDR3 reads CASSQGWGREETQYF. The CDR3 region has the DNA TGCGCCAGCAGCCAAGGTTGGGGGAGAGAGGAGACCCAGTACTTC.

The rearrangement uses TRBV27 and TRBJ1-2; 7 bases are a match to TRBD1. Germline CDR1 MNHEY, CDR2 SMNVEV (reference sequence). The J segment lost 5 bases and the V segment lost 4 bases, leaving 10 bases of the junction unmatched. This CDR3 contains 15 residues. This chain's CDR3 is CASSWLGGTFYGYTF. The CDR3 bases are TGTGCCAGCAGTTGGTTAGGGGGCACGTTTTATGGCTACACCTTC.

The V and J genes are TRBV9 and TRBJ2-1; perhaps D is TRBD1 or TRBD2 (5 bases each). CDR1 is SGDLS and CDR2 is YYNGEE in the germline V gene. CDR3 length: 15 amino acids. V lost 0 bases to trimming and J lost 3 bases, with 10 bases between them. The CDR3 protein is CASSVEGTFYNEQFF. The DNA for the CDR3 is TGTGCCAGCAGCGTAGAGGGGACGTTCTACAATGAGCAGTTCTTC.

J is TRBJ2-3 and V is TRBV5-6; tentatively, D is TRBD2 (7 bases). Between the trimmed V and J ends, which lost 1 base and 6 bases, there was a span of 18 bases. CDR1 is SGHDT and CDR2 is YYEEEE in the germline V gene. CDR3 length equals 16 residues. The CDR3 reads CASSLRGADPWDTQYF. The CDR3 DNA is TGTGCCAGCAGCTTGCGGGGGGCCGACCCTTGGGATACGCAGTATTTT.

This rearrangement joins TRBV29-1 to TRBJ1-5; D remains ambiguous. Trimming stripped 4 bases from V and 7 bases from J, with 14 bases between. Germline V gene sequence: CDR1 SQVTM, CDR2 ANQGSEA. The CDR3 consists of 13 residues. CDR3 region: CSVAGSEEQPQHF. The CDR3 DNA sequence: TGCAGCGTTGCGGGTTCGGAAGAGCAGCCCCAGCATTTT. The full variable domain, rest sourced from reference TRBV29-1 and TRBJ1-5, is SAVISQKPSRDICQRGTSLTIQCQVDSQVTMMFWYRQQPGQSLTLIATANQGSEATYESGFVIDKFPISRPNLTFSTLTVSNMSPEDSSIYLCSVAGSEEQPQHFGDGTRLSIL.